This entry lists 8 T cell receptor beta chains sequenced from one sample in a study of blood T cell repertoires in COVID-19. Here immunoSEQ multiplex PCR was the method, and the copy in TCRdb shows in-frame clones only, minus some. The sample records about 59,000 clones, around nine tenths being singletons. The material sequenced was peripheral blood. Receptor source: a man older than 75 with acute or convalescent COVID-19.

V and J are TRBV20-1 and TRBJ1-4, with 8 bases aligning to TRBD1. V dropped 3 bases and J dropped 7; count of bases not matched to a gene: 7. CDR1 is DFQATT and CDR2 is SNEGSKA in the germline V gene (reference sequence). CDR3 length: 14 amino acids. Here the CDR3 DNA reads TGCAGTGCTAGTGCTGGGACAGGACCTGAAAAACTGTTTTTT. Translation: CSASAGTGPEKLFF.

This rearrangement joins TRBV7-9 to TRBJ2-7; 9 bases align to TRBD1. V shed 3 bases, J shed 6 bases, and the junction held 6 bases outside the gene matches. The CDR3 runs 14 residues. Germline loops: CDR1 SEHNR, CDR2 FQNEAQ (reference sequence). In DNA, the CDR3 is TGTGCCAGCAGCTTGGCGGGACAGGGTACCGAGCAGTACTTC. Its translation is CASSLAGQGTEQYF.

CDR3 loop: CASSERGGTDTQYF. In DNA form, the CDR3 reads TGTGCCAGCAGTGAGCGGGGGGGCACAGATACGCAGTATTTT. V is TRBV2 and J is TRBJ2-3; 8 positions agree with TRBD2. The CDR3 extends over 14 amino acids. Trimming removed 3 bases from V and 1 base from J; junction bases left unmatched: 0. CDR1 SNHLY and CDR2 FYNNEI come from the germline V gene.

The rearrangement links TRBV6-2 or TRBV6-3 to TRBJ2-1; 10 bases match TRBD2. V lost 4 bases, J lost 4 bases, and 4 bases stayed unmatched. CDR1 is MNHEY and CDR2 is SVGEGT in the germline V gene. The CDR3 spans 15 residues. CDR3 DNA: TGTGCCAGCAGTTTGTCTAGCGGGGGTTACAATGAGCAGTTCTTC. It specifies CASSLSSGGYNEQFF.

This chain links TRBV27 with TRBJ2-5, with a tentative D call TRBD1 (6 bases). This CDR3 has 14 amino acids. V dropped 5 bases and J dropped 2 bases, with 12 bases sitting between them. CDR1 is MNHEY, CDR2 SMNVEV, per germline (reference sequence). The DNA of the CDR3 is TGTGCCAGCAGTAGACCGGACAGACAAGAGACCCAGTACTTC. Translating it yields CASSRPDRQETQYF.

This clone appeared a single time. The J gene is TRBJ1-2, the V gene TRBV6-5; TRBD1 is a possible D gene (6 bases). This CDR3 has 14 residues. Trimming cost V 8 bases and J 4 bases, with 17 bases left between them. Germline CDR1 reads MNHEY; CDR2 reads SVGAGI. The CDR3 nucleotides are TGTGCCAGCCGCCGGGACAAAGTCGTCTATGGCTACACCTTC. Its translation is CASRRDKVVYGYTF.

This chain uses TRBV7-2 with TRBJ2-1; 16 nucleotides line up with TRBD2. This CDR3 is 15 amino acids long. Germline V lookup: CDR1 SGHTA, CDR2 FQGNSA. V gave up 5 bases and J gave up 8 bases; unmatched junction bases: 3. Written as DNA, the CDR3 is TGTGCCAGCAGCGGGACTAGCGGGGGGGGCTATGAGCAGTTCTTC. This codes for CASSGTSGGGYEQFF.

The rearrangement uses TRBV29-1 and TRBJ2-5; D might be TRBD1 (6 bases). The CDR3 is 13 amino acids. The V gene lost 7 bases and the J gene lost 0 bases, with 12 bases spanning the gap. Germline values: CDR1 SQVTM, CDR2 ANQGSEA. The CDR3 DNA is TGCAGCGCCCAGTGGGGGCACCAAGAGACCCAGTACTTC. The encoded protein is CSAQWGHQETQYF.